The 32 T cell receptor beta chains given below trace back to one sample, sequenced in a study of CXCR3-negative and CXCR3-positive naive CD8 T cells. Whole-study findings and limits: More hydrophobic TRB CDR3s were found in CXCR3-positive naive cells than in CXCR3-negative naive cells.

Their cognate antigens are unknown. Each TRB cDNA library was prepared by 5' RACE (with UMI labels). Reanalyzing the 5' RACE reads, TCRdb keeps one entry per CDR3 protein, without DNA. Its table records 130,000 to 150,000 distinct CDR3 sequences. Material: naive CXCR3+ CD8+ T cells from blood. The subset denotes: CD45RO-CCR7+CD27+CD95- naive CD8+ T cells expressing CXCR3 (TNR3+). These receptors came from a human donor in good health. Some clones in this sample may be carry-over from other donors' samples.

V and J are TRBV5-1 and TRBJ2-1; without DNA, the TCRdb call of TRBD2 cannot be checked. CDR1 SGHRS and CDR2 YFSETQ come from the germline V gene. CDR3 size: 16 residues. The chain's CDR3 is CASSLEGGGAYNEQFF.

The rearrangement uses TRBV7-2 and TRBJ2-7; TCRdb proposes TRBD2, but this gene call is untestable without DNA. The CDR3 has 17 residues. Germline values: CDR1 SGHTA, CDR2 FQGNSA. The chain's CDR3 is CASSRGTSGISSYEQYF. The full variable domain, completed using reference TRBV7-2 and TRBJ2-7, is GAGVSQSPSNKVTEKGKDVELRCDPISGHTALYWYRQSLGQGLEFLIYFQGNSAPDKSGLPSDRFSAERTGGSVSTLTIQRTQQEDSAVYLCASSRGTSGISSYEQYFGPGTRLTVT.

J is TRBJ2-3 and V is TRBV5-1; checking the TCRdb D call of TRBD1 is not possible without DNA. Germline V gives CDR1 SGHRS, CDR2 YFSETQ. The CDR3 sequence is 14 residues long. This CDR3 reads CASSPGQSTDTQYF.

The gene calls are TRBV12-2 and TRBJ2-5. TRBV12-2 constitutes a pseudogene. This CDR3 has 13 residues. The CDR3 is CASRLVRSETQYF.

The chain employs TRBV4-1 and TRBJ2-1; the TRBD1 assignment by TCRdb is unverifiable without DNA. This CDR3 is 15 amino acids long. CDR1 and CDR2 from the germline V gene are MGHRA and YSYEKL. CDR3 protein: CASSQPGQGDNEQFF.

V gene TRBV4-1 combines with J gene TRBJ2-1; TCRdb's assignment of TRBD2 cannot be checked, as there is no DNA. CDR1 MGHRA and CDR2 YSYEKL come from the germline V gene. This CDR3 has 19 residues. The chain's CDR3 is CASSPGGLAGMRSYNEQFF.

The chain carries TRBV14 and TRBJ1-5. CDR3 length: 14 residues. The V gene's germline CDR1 is SGHDN and CDR2 FVKESK. CDR3 sequence: CAPWGRAFVWPQHF.

J is TRBJ2-7 and V is TRBV27; TCRdb gives TRBD2 as the D gene, but with no DNA this cannot be confirmed. The length of the CDR3 is 15 residues. Germline CDR1 MNHEY, CDR2 SMNVEV (reference sequence). The CDR3 reads CASSLSPSGAYEQYF.

This sequence joins TRBV7-9 and TRBJ1-1. Germline loops: CDR1 SEHNR, CDR2 FQNEAQ (reference sequence). The CDR3 sequence is 15 residues long. The CDR3 spells CASSLSPGKNTEAFF.

The chain is built from TRBV19 and TRBJ2-1; TCRdb picks TRBD2, but there is no DNA to check that call. Looked up from germline, CDR1 is LNHDA and CDR2 is SQIVND (reference sequence). The CDR3 runs to 16 residues. CDR3 in amino acids: CASRPKAGSSYNEQFF. The full variable domain, completed using reference TRBV19 and TRBJ2-1, is DGGITQSPKYLFRKEGQNVTLSCEQNLNHDAMYWYRQDPGQGLRLIYYSQIVNDFQKGDIAEGYSVSREKKESFPLTVTSAQKNPTAFYLCASRPKAGSSYNEQFFGPGTRLTVL.

V and J are TRBV23-1 and TRBJ2-7; TCRdb picks TRBD2, but there is no DNA to check that call. TRBV23-1 is sorted into the ORF group, with uncertain function. This CDR3 has 23 amino acids. CDR3 residues: CASSQNPLSTAQLASAGGHEQYF.

The rearrangement links TRBV27 to TRBJ2-7; lacking DNA, the TRBD1 call made by TCRdb goes unchecked. The CDR3 extends over 14 amino acids. Per the germline V gene, CDR1 is MNHEY and CDR2 is SMNVEV (reference sequence). Here the CDR3 reads CASSLGDKEYEQYF.

V gene TRBV28 combines with J gene TRBJ2-3; lacking DNA, the TRBD1 call made by TCRdb goes unchecked. CDR3 length: 15 residues. In germline, CDR1 is MDHEN, CDR2 SYDVKM. This CDR3 is CASSLGPHSPDTQYF. The complete variable domain, with remaining parts taken from reference TRBV28 and TRBJ2-3, reads DVKVTQSSRYLVKRTGEKVFLECVQDMDHENMFWYRQDPGLGLRLIYFSYDVKMKEKGDIPEGYSVSREKKERFSLILESASTNQTSMYLCASSLGPHSPDTQYFGPGTRLTVL.

This chain joins TRBV10-3 and TRBJ1-5. CDR3 length: 13 amino acids. Germline assignment: CDR1 ENHRY and CDR2 SYGVKD. CDR3 amino acids: CAIRASENQPQHF.

The chain employs TRBV7-9 and TRBJ1-6; as DNA is missing, the TRBD1 call by TCRdb cannot be tested. The CDR3 consists of 14 residues. Germline CDR1 reads SEHNR; CDR2 reads FQNEAQ (reference sequence). This CDR3 is CASSEGDPTSPLHF.

The chain combines TRBV29-1 with TRBJ2-4; the TCRdb D gene call, TRBD1, has no DNA to confirm it. The CDR3 consists of 12 residues. Germline V gene data show CDR1 as SQVTM and CDR2 as ANQGSEA. The CDR3 sequence is CSVEIVGDIQYF.

This sequence joins TRBV4-1 and TRBJ2-1; checking the TCRdb D call of TRBD1 is not possible without DNA. This CDR3 contains 19 residues. Germline assignment: CDR1 MGHRA and CDR2 YSYEKL. CDR3 sequence reads: CASSQFSLESRDGDDEQFF.

The rearrangement links TRBV9 to TRBJ1-1. Looked up from germline, CDR1 is SGDLS and CDR2 is YYNGEE. CDR3 size: 13 residues. The CDR3 reads CASSVDSGTEAFF.

The rearrangement joins TRBV6-2 or TRBV6-3 to TRBJ2-7; absent DNA, TCRdb's TRBD1 call cannot be checked. Per germline, CDR1 MNHEY and CDR2 SVGEGT. The length of the CDR3 is 15 residues. The CDR3 spells CASSIFDRGNYEQYF.

The CDR3 here is CASSIDLAMEQYF. The genes are TRBV19 and TRBJ2-7. The CDR3 contains 13 residues. Germline values: CDR1 LNHDA, CDR2 SQIVND (reference sequence).

J is TRBJ2-2 and V is TRBV7-6. The CDR3 extends over 17 amino acids. Per germline, CDR1 SGHVS and CDR2 FNYEAQ. The chain's CDR3 is CASSLVEGIKGTGELFF.

The chain employs TRBV12-5 and TRBJ2-7; lacking DNA, the TRBD1 call made by TCRdb goes unchecked. Germline V gene lookup returns CDR1 LGHNT and CDR2 FRNRAP. The CDR3 is made up of 14 amino acids. CDR3: CASEQPGVVDEQYF.

The gene calls are TRBV13 and TRBJ2-7. Germline lookup yields CDR1 PRHDT and CDR2 FYEKMQ (reference sequence). This CDR3 has 11 residues. CDR3 amino acids: CASSLYYEQYF.

The chain is built from TRBV20-1 and TRBJ2-7. The CDR3 is made up of 14 amino acids. Per the germline V gene, CDR1 is DFQATT and CDR2 is SNEGSKA (reference sequence). The CDR3 loop is CSAGGTDVSYEQYF.

V is TRBV20-1 and J is TRBJ2-5; TCRdb indicates TRBD2, and absent DNA this call remains unverified. Germline loops: CDR1 DFQATT, CDR2 SNEGSKA (reference sequence). CDR3 size: 14 residues. CDR3 amino acids: CSARDLRGQETQYF.

The chain couples TRBV29-1 to TRBJ2-7; TCRdb's assignment of TRBD2 cannot be checked, as there is no DNA. CDR1 and CDR2 from the germline V gene are SQVTM and ANQGSEA. The CDR3 contains 13 residues. This CDR3 reads CSVVSPVIYEQYF.

The rearrangement joins TRBV7-2 to TRBJ2-7; checking the TCRdb D call of TRBD1 is not possible without DNA. CDR3 length: 16 residues. Germline V gene sequence: CDR1 SGHTA, CDR2 FQGNSA. The CDR3 sequence: CASSQRRDRVIHEQYF.

V and J are TRBV27 and TRBJ2-7; TCRdb selects TRBD1, and the lack of DNA leaves this call unchecked. CDR1 and CDR2 from the germline V gene are MNHEY and SMNVEV (reference sequence). This CDR3 has 15 residues. The CDR3 region is CASSLRGTGPYEQYF.

The CDR3 loop is CASSSTRLAEDTQYF. This sequence joins TRBV11-2 and TRBJ2-3; lacking DNA, the TRBD2 call made by TCRdb goes unchecked. Looked up from germline, CDR1 is SGHAT and CDR2 is FQNNGV. The CDR3 is made up of 15 amino acids.

The chain recombines TRBV7-8 with TRBJ1-1; the TRBD1 assignment by TCRdb is unverifiable without DNA. CDR1 and CDR2 from the germline V gene are SGHVS and FQNEAQ. This CDR3 contains 19 residues. CDR3 sequence: CASTRPRGQDLSMNTEAFF.

The chain couples TRBV12-3 or TRBV12-4 to TRBJ2-5. The CDR3 has 15 residues. This CDR3 reads CASGRTDWYQETQYF.

The chain recombines TRBV28 with TRBJ2-1. The germline CDR1 and CDR2 sequences are MDHEN and SYDVKM. The CDR3 has 12 residues. The CDR3 reads CASSFSSHEQFF. Full variable domain (rest looked up from reference TRBV28 and TRBJ2-1): DVKVTQSSRYLVKRTGEKVFLECVQDMDHENMFWYRQDPGLGLRLIYFSYDVKMKEKGDIPEGYSVSREKKERFSLILESASTNQTSMYLCASSFSSHEQFFGPGTRLTVL.